The clone carrying this T cell receptor beta chain turned up a few times. As yet, its antigen is unknown. This sample stems from a study of blood T cells in healthy people across ages. Primers used in a second PCR of about 7 to 12 cycles were a sample-barcoded 5' primer and a J-beta primer mix. A template-switch adaptor containing 12 random nucleotides labeled each cDNA molecule. TCRdb re-analysed the 5' RACE reads in MiXCR, keeping a single row per CDR3 protein. The sample lists approximately 690,000 distinct CDR3 sequences, around 38% occurring once. Whole-study findings and limits: When set beside aged donors, long-lived donors presented more naive CD4+ cells and higher diversity. A roughly linear fall in TCR beta diversity per million T cells was seen with increasing age.

Aged about 6 to 95, donors were systemically healthy Caucasians from Russia. V was clipped by 5 bases and J by 1 base; unmatched bases: 5. Germline CDR1 LGHNA, CDR2 YSLEER. CDR3 length: 15 residues. The chain couples TRBV4-3 to TRBJ1-1; 9 bases line up with TRBD1. This TCR derives from an elderly man in good health. The sample was blood. Here the CDR3 reads CASSTRGQGNTEAFF. DNA of the CDR3: TGCGCCAGCAGCACCCGGGGACAGGGGAACACTGAAGCTTTCTTT.